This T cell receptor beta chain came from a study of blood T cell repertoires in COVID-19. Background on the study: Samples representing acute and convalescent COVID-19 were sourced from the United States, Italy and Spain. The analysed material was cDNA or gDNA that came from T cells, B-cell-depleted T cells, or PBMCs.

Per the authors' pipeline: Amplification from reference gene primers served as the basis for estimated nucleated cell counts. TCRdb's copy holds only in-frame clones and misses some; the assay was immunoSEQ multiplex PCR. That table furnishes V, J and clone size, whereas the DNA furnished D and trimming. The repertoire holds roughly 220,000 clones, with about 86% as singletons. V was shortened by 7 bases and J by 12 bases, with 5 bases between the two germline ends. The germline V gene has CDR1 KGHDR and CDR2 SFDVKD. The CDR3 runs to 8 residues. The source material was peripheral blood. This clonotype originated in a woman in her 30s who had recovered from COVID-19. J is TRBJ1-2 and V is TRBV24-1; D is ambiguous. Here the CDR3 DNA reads TGTGCCACCAGCGCGAACACCTTC. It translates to CATSANTF.